Shown below are 8 T cell receptor beta chains from a single sample sequenced in a study of cytomegalovirus exposure and HLA in healthy donors. Amplification used 60 Vbeta primers and 13 Jbeta primers. Profiling relied on immunoSEQ multiplex PCR, and the TCRdb table lists in-frame clones only, not all of them. The sample shows roughly 200,000 clones, around 86% of them seen only once. Sequencing was performed on PBMCs. The receptor source for this set is a man between 50 and 59 years old in good health and CMV-seronegative.

The CDR3 protein is CAWRIAGGGTTGELFF. In nucleotides, the CDR3 is TGTGCCTGGAGGATAGCGGGAGGGGGTACCACCGGGGAGCTGTTTTTT. V and J are TRBV30 and TRBJ2-2, with 11 bases lining up with TRBD2. Germline-derived CDR1 and CDR2 are GTSNPN and SVGIG (reference sequence). Trimming cost V 3 bases and J 4 bases; bases outside gene matches: 7. The CDR3 runs to 16 residues. Full variable domain (remainder filled in from reference TRBV30 and TRBJ2-2): SQTIHQWPATLVQPVGSPLSLECTVEGTSNPNLYWYRQAAGRGLQLLFYSVGIGQISSEVPQNLSASRPQDRQFILSSKKLLLSDSGFYLCAWRIAGGGTTGELFFGEGSRLTVL.

The V gene is TRBV5-1, the J gene TRBJ2-3, with 8 bases fitting TRBD1. The V gene end was trimmed by 1 base and the J gene end by 0 bases; junction bases not matched to a gene: 1. The germline CDR1 and CDR2 sequences are SGHRS and YFSETQ. CDR3 length: 15 residues. In DNA, the CDR3 is TGCGCCAGCAGCTTGTGGGACAGGAGCACAGATACGCAGTATTTT. As protein: CASSLWDRSTDTQYF. Variable domain in full (rest from reference TRBV5-1 and TRBJ2-3): KAGVTQTPRYLIKTRGQQVTLSCSPISGHRSVSWYQQTPGQGLQFLFEYFSETQRNKGNFPGRFSGRQFSNSRSEMNVSTLELGDSALYLCASSLWDRSTDTQYFGPGTRLTVL.

The rearrangement links TRBV30 to TRBJ2-2; a possible D gene is TRBD1 (6 bases). CDR1 GTSNPN and CDR2 SVGIG come from the germline V gene (reference sequence). The CDR3 is 13 amino acids. V was cut by 0 bases and J by 6 bases, with 8 bases left in between. DNA of the CDR3: TGTGCCTGGAGTGTGGGACAATCCGGGGAGCTGTTTTTT. Amino acids: CAWSVGQSGELFF.

This clone is a singleton in its sample. The gene calls are TRBV11-3 and TRBJ2-1; D is unresolved. This CDR3 region has 15 residues. Deletions cut 4 bases from V and 0 bases from J, with 10 bases between. Per germline, CDR1 SGHNT and CDR2 YENEEA. CDR3 in DNA: TGTGCCAGCAGCTCCGGCGGTAGCTCCTACAATGAGCAGTTCTTC. Amino acids: CASSSGGSSYNEQFF.

The V gene is TRBV28, the J gene TRBJ2-2; 7 nucleotides align to TRBD1. The ends lost 9 bases at V and 4 bases at J; junction bases unmatched: 11. CDR1 and CDR2 from the germline V gene are MDHEN and SYDVKM. CDR3 size: 15 residues. CDR3 in DNA: TGTGCCAGTTTGCCGGGACAGACTATCACCGGGGAGCTGTTTTTT. It translates to CASLPGQTITGELFF.

The V call is TRBV29-1, the J call TRBJ2-7; TRBD2 agrees at 11 bases. V was pared by 6 bases and J by 2 bases, with 12 bases of the junction left unmatched. Germline CDR1 is SQVTM and CDR2 is ANQGSEA. The length of the CDR3 is 16 residues. This chain's CDR3 is CSVPKGLADYPYEQYF. The CDR3 coding sequence is TGCAGCGTCCCGAAGGGACTAGCGGATTATCCCTACGAGCAGTACTTC.

The J gene is TRBJ2-7, the V gene TRBV5-1, with 8 nucleotides matching TRBD1. This CDR3 contains 14 residues. With V trimmed by 5 bases and J by 0 bases, 4 bases remained unmatched. The germline V gene encodes CDR1 SGHRS and CDR2 YFSETQ. DNA of the CDR3: TGCGCCAGCAGACAGACAGGGGCCTCCTACGAGCAGTACTTC. Translation gives CASRQTGASYEQYF.

V usage is TRBV25-1 and J usage is TRBJ1-1, with D unresolved. Trimming took 7 bases from V and 0 from J, leaving 9 bases between them. The CDR3 runs to 13 residues. Germline CDR1 MGHDK, CDR2 SYGVNS. The CDR3: CASTTEMNTEAFF. In DNA, the CDR3 is TGTGCCAGCACTACAGAGATGAACACTGAAGCTTTCTTT.